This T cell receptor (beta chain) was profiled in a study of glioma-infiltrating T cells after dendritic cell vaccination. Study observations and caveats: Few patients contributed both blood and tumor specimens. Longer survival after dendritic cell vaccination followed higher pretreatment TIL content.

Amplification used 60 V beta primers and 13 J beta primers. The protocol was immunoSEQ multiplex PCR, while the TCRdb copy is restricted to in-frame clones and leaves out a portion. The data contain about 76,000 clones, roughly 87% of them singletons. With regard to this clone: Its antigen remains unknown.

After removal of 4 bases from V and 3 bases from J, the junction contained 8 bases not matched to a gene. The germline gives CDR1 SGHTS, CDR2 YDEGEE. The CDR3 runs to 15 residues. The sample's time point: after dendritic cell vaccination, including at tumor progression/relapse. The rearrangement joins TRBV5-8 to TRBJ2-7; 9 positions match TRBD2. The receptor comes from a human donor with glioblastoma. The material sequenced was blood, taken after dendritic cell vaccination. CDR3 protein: CASSLRGGEGYEQYF. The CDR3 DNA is TGTGCCAGCAGCCTGCGGGGGGGAGAAGGCTACGAGCAGTACTTC.